These 17 T cell receptor beta chains were all obtained from the same sample, sequenced in a study of blood T cells in healthy people across ages. Primers used in a second PCR of about 7 to 11 cycles were a sample-barcoded 5' primer and a J-beta primer mix. TCRdb fed the 5' RACE reads into MiXCR, producing one record per CDR3 protein. The sample shows some 760,000 distinct CDR3 sequences, just under 25% of them seen only once. The same sample was also used in a study of T cells of mothers and their children.

What was sequenced was blood. Receptors originate from a boy aged 5-17 years in good health.

This clonotype was recorded a few times. V and J are TRBV14 and TRBJ2-6; no reliable D call. The V gene's germline CDR1 is SGHDN and CDR2 FVKESK. The CDR3 has 15 amino acids. Between the trimmed V and J ends, which lost 4 bases and 1 base, there was a span of 8 bases. CDR3 DNA sequence: TGTGCCAGCAGCCGGTTCAAGTCTGGGGCCAACGTCCTGACTTTC. Translating gives CASSRFKSGANVLTF. The full variable domain, in which reference TRBV14 and TRBJ2-6 provide the parts outside the CDR3, is EAGVTQFPSHSVIEKGQTVTLRCDPISGHDNLYWYRRVMGKEIKFLLHFVKESKQDESGMPNNRFLAERTGGTYSTLKVQPAELEDSGVYFCASSRFKSGANVLTFGAGSRLTVL.

The rearrangement links TRBV5-6 to TRBJ2-2; 8 bases match TRBD1. CDR3 length equals 15 residues. The V and J ends lost 4 bases and 4 bases, in that order; junction bases with no gene match: 6. Germline V gives CDR1 SGHDT, CDR2 YYEEEE. CDR3 sequence: CASSHRQGLTGELFF. In DNA, the CDR3 is TGTGCCAGCAGCCACAGACAGGGGCTCACCGGGGAGCTGTTTTTT.

V usage is TRBV2 and J usage is TRBJ2-7; tentative D call: TRBD2 (5 bases). The CDR3 is 12 amino acids. The V gene lost 7 bases and the J gene lost 0 bases, with 7 bases spanning the gap. In germline, CDR1 is SNHLY, CDR2 FYNNEI. CDR3 DNA sequence: TGTGCCAGCAACCGGGACTCCTACGAGCAGTACTTC. This codes for CASNRDSYEQYF.

The chain employs TRBV6-1 and TRBJ2-1; the D gene is possibly TRBD1 (6 bases). This CDR3 spans 15 amino acids. Between the trimmed V and J ends, which lost 6 bases and 4 bases, there was a span of 16 bases. CDR1 MNHNS and CDR2 SASEGT come from the germline V gene. The CDR3 loop reads CASSSIGGAYNEQFF. The DNA of the CDR3 is TGTGCCAGCAGCTCAATAGGGGGTGCATACAATGAGCAGTTCTTC.

This clonotype was observed a few times. The DNA of the CDR3 is TGTGCCAGCAGTTACGGGCGGATCGAGAGCAATCAGCCCCAGCATTTT. Residues: CASSYGRIESNQPQHF. V usage is TRBV6-2 or TRBV6-3 and J usage is TRBJ1-5; D uncertain. Trimming left V 2 bases short and J 1 base short, with 12 bases between. CDR3 length: 16 amino acids. The germline CDR1 and CDR2 sequences are MNHEY and SVGEGT.

The chain uses TRBV20-1 and TRBJ2-4; D might be TRBD1 or TRBD2, each matching 5 bases. Trimming shortened V by 3 bases and J by 0 bases, and 15 bases separated the two germline ends. CDR3 length: 16 amino acids. Germline CDR1 is DFQATT and CDR2 is SNEGSKA (reference sequence). DNA of the CDR3: TGCAGTGCTAGTTACGGGACCATACTAGCCAAAAACATTCAGTACTTC. Protein sequence: CSASYGTILAKNIQYF.

The V and J genes are TRBV29-1 and TRBJ1-4; perhaps TRBD1 as D (5 bases). CDR3 length equals 11 residues. Germline V lookup: CDR1 SQVTM, CDR2 ANQGSEA. V shed 6 bases and J shed 7 bases, with 9 bases lying between them. The CDR3 DNA sequence: TGCAGCGTATTCCAGGGTGAAAAACTGTTTTTT. Amino acid sequence: CSVFQGEKLFF. The full variable domain, in which reference TRBV29-1 and TRBJ1-4 provide the parts outside the CDR3, is SAVISQKPSRDICQRGTSLTIQCQVDSQVTMMFWYRQQPGQSLTLIATANQGSEATYESGFVIDKFPISRPNLTFSTLTVSNMSPEDSSIYLCSVFQGEKLFFGSGTQLSVL.

This clonotype has just a few counts. This chain connects TRBV29-1 to TRBJ2-1, with unresolved D. Germline V gives CDR1 SQVTM, CDR2 ANQGSEA. Trimming removed 7 bases from V and 5 bases from J, with 18 bases in between. The CDR3 runs to 14 residues. CDR3 DNA: TGCAGCGCCCAGTGCCGAAGGGAAAACAATGAGCAGTTCTTC. Protein: CSAQCRRENNEQFF.

The V gene is TRBV28, the J gene TRBJ2-1; D possibly corresponds to TRBD1 (6 bases). This CDR3 contains 15 residues. Germline V gene data show CDR1 as MDHEN and CDR2 as SYDVKM. V gave up 6 bases and J gave up 1 base, with 13 bases separating them. CDR3 sequence: CASREDSASYNEQFF. The DNA of the CDR3 is TGTGCCAGCAGGGAGGACAGTGCTTCCTACAATGAGCAGTTCTTC.

A few counts support this clonotype. V gene TRBV12-3 or TRBV12-4 combines with J gene TRBJ1-5; 9 nucleotides match TRBD1. This CDR3 has 16 residues. V lost 6 bases, J lost 5 bases, and 11 bases stayed unmatched. CDR3 in amino acids: CASSGILTGGDQPQHF. The DNA of the CDR3 is TGTGCCAGCAGCGGTATACTGACAGGGGGGGATCAGCCCCAGCATTTT.

The J gene is TRBJ2-7, the V gene TRBV20-1; tentative D call: TRBD2 (5 bases). CDR3 length: 15 residues. V lost 7 bases, J lost 3 bases, and 22 bases lay in between. Germline CDR1 reads DFQATT; CDR2 reads SNEGSKA (reference sequence). The CDR3, as DNA: TGCAGTGACCCATTGGGTGGGAGTGGCAGCTACGAGCAGTACTTC. As protein: CSDPLGGSGSYEQYF.

This rearrangement joins TRBV3-1 to TRBJ1-5; D unclear. The CDR3 totals 13 residues. Germline CDR1 LGHDT, CDR2 YNNKEL (reference sequence). The V gene lost 2 bases and the J gene lost 5 bases, with 7 bases spanning the gap. The CDR3 bases are TGTGCCAGCAGCCAATTCAGGTATCAGCCCCAGCATTTT. Protein product: CASSQFRYQPQHF.

This clonotype was counted only a few times. The chain joins TRBV20-1 to TRBJ2-1; possible D gene TRBD1, 5 bases. CDR3 length equals 13 residues. V lost 1 base and J 7 bases, leaving 11 bases between the germline ends. CDR1 is DFQATT and CDR2 is SNEGSKA in the germline V gene (reference sequence). CDR3: CSARGGRENEQFF. CDR3 bases: TGCAGTGCTAGAGGTGGCAGGGAAAATGAGCAGTTCTTC.

The chain is built from TRBV20-1 and TRBJ2-1; TRBD1 matches at 7 bases. With the DNA end fitting TRBJ2-5 better, the J assignment may be wrong. The germline gives CDR1 DFQATT, CDR2 SNEGSKA (reference sequence). The CDR3 has 13 amino acids. The CDR3 DNA reads as TGCAGTGCCCCAACCGGACAGGCAGGGACCCAGTACTTC. Protein product: CSAPTGQAGTQYF.

Turning to this clonotype: Mismatch with germline at one junction end may stem from a read error. The CDR3 coding sequence is TGTGCCAGCACCAAACGAGGGGGGGGTCAAAACATTCACTACTTC. Translating gives CASTKRGGGQNIHYF. The chain links TRBV12-3 or TRBV12-4 to TRBJ2-4, with D perhaps TRBD2 (7 bases). This CDR3 has 15 residues.

This clonotype was counted between two and nine times. The chain employs TRBV20-1 and TRBJ2-5; 7 bases match TRBD2. The J call may be mistaken, given a closer DNA end match to TRBJ2-1. Germline CDR1 DFQATT, CDR2 SNEGSKA (reference sequence). The length of the CDR3 is 13 residues. The CDR3, as DNA: TGCAGTTGCACTAGCGAGCACTACAATGAGCAGTTCTTC. As protein: CSCTSEHYNEQFF.

Here the CDR3 DNA reads TGTGCCAGCAGCCCGGGACCTGGGGAAAAACTGTTTTTT. Its protein product is CASSPGPGEKLFF. The genes are TRBV7-9 and TRBJ1-4, with D tentatively TRBD1 (5 bases). The CDR3 is 13 residues long. Germline loops: CDR1 SEHNR, CDR2 FQNEAQ (reference sequence). V was clipped by 5 bases and J by 8 bases, with 12 bases between them.